These 25 T cell receptor beta chains originate from one sample sequenced in a study of shared clonotypes between healthy human individuals. Cells designated naive CD8 were CD45RO-negative and were positively selected for CCR7, with terminally differentiated effector memory CD45RA+ cells excluded. TCRdb's copy holds only in-frame clones and misses some; the assay was immunoSEQ multiplex PCR. The sample has around 2.1 million clones; just over 90% are singletons. Sequencing was performed on naive CD8+ T cells from PBMCs. These receptors all come from a man between 18 and 35 years old in good health. Some clones in this sample may be carry-over from other donors' samples.

This chain uses TRBV7-9 with TRBJ2-2, with D possibly being TRBD1 or TRBD2 (5 bases each). The germline V gene has CDR1 SEHNR and CDR2 FQNEAQ (reference sequence). The CDR3 sequence is 17 residues long. Trimming removed 0 bases at V and 3 bases at J, with 14 bases between. The CDR3, as DNA: TGTGCCAGCAGCTTAGCGTTGGGGCTGAGGGACACCGGGGAGCTGTTTTTT. It is translated as CASSLALGLRDTGELFF.

The rearrangement joins TRBV28 to TRBJ2-7; D may be TRBD2 (5 bases). Per the germline V gene, CDR1 is MDHEN and CDR2 is SYDVKM. V lost 6 bases and J lost 6, with 18 bases in between. The CDR3 totals 14 residues. CDR3 sequence: CASSFGERLREQYF. The CDR3 DNA reads TGTGCCAGCAGCTTCGGGGAAAGACTACGCGAGCAGTACTTC.

The chain carries TRBV7-9 and TRBJ2-7; D might be TRBD1 (7 bases). This CDR3 has 14 amino acids. V lost 6 bases and J lost 4, with 16 bases in between. Germline CDR1 SEHNR, CDR2 FQNEAQ (reference sequence). The chain's CDR3 is CASRPQGGPYEQYF. The CDR3 DNA reads as TGTGCCAGCAGACCCCAGGGGGGTCCGTACGAGCAGTACTTC.

The J gene is TRBJ2-5, the V gene TRBV11-2; D gene unclear. Trimming took off 8 bases at V and 2 bases at J, with 9 bases between the two ends. The CDR3 covers 12 residues. Per germline, CDR1 SGHAT and CDR2 FQNNGV. CDR3 residues: CASARAQETQYF. CDR3 in DNA: TGTGCCAGCGCACGGGCACAAGAGACCCAGTACTTC.

V is TRBV11-2 and J is TRBJ2-7, with 7 bases fitting TRBD1. CDR3 size: 13 residues. J was trimmed by 4 bases and V by 5 bases; bases with no gene match: 5. CDR1 and CDR2 from the germline V gene are SGHAT and FQNNGV. The CDR3 region has the DNA TGTGCCAGCAGCGCCGGGACAGATTACGAGCAGTACTTC. It codes for CASSAGTDYEQYF. Complete variable domain (other parts from reference TRBV11-2 and TRBJ2-7): EAGVAQSPRYKIIEKRQSVAFWCNPISGHATLYWYQQILGQGPKLLIQFQNNGVVDDSQLPKDRFSAERLKGVDSTLKIQPAKLEDSAVYLCASSAGTDYEQYFGPGTRLTVT.

This chain uses TRBV18 with TRBJ2-3; unclear D gene. The V gene lost 3 bases and the J gene lost 0 bases, with 10 bases spanning the gap. Germline loops: CDR1 KGHSH, CDR2 LQKENI. CDR3 size: 15 residues. The CDR3 nucleotides read TGTGCCAGCTCACCTAGCCGATCTAGCACAGATACGCAGTATTTT. Encoded protein: CASSPSRSSTDTQYF.

Here the CDR3 DNA reads TGTGCCAGCAGTTCTACCGGGACCGCGGGGGAAAAACTGTTTTTT. It is translated as CASSSTGTAGEKLFF. This chain connects TRBV6-5 to TRBJ1-4, with D possibly being TRBD1 (5 bases). The CDR3 is made up of 15 amino acids. CDR1 is MNHEY and CDR2 is SVGAGI in the germline V gene. Trimming pared 4 bases from V and 8 bases from J, leaving 17 bases between.

The chain recombines TRBV19 with TRBJ2-5; D is unresolved. From germline, CDR1 is LNHDA and CDR2 SQIVND (reference sequence). V shed 3 bases and J shed 4 bases, with 9 bases lying between them. The CDR3 runs 13 residues. As DNA, the CDR3 is TGTGCCAGTAGTATGGGCTGGACAGAGACCCAGTACTTC. Translated, it gives CASSMGWTETQYF.

The chain uses TRBV2 and TRBJ1-5; D ambiguous. Trimming took 3 bases from V and 3 from J, leaving 12 bases between them. The CDR3 covers 15 residues. Germline CDR1 is SNHLY and CDR2 is FYNNEI. The DNA of the CDR3 is TGTGCCAGCAGTGATCGACCCGCCCCCAATCAGCCCCAGCATTTT. Its translation: CASSDRPAPNQPQHF.

The chain employs TRBV5-4 and TRBJ1-1; D is perhaps TRBD1 (5 bases). This CDR3 has 12 residues. Trimming stripped 4 bases from V and 10 bases from J, with 14 bases between. Germline-derived CDR1 and CDR2 are SGHNT and YYREEE (reference sequence). The CDR3 DNA is TGTGCCAGCAGCCCAGGAGAGGGGAGAGCTTTCTTT. It codes for CASSPGEGRAFF.

About this clone: Other DNA sequences from this sample encode an identical CDR3 as well. The genes are TRBV7-9 and TRBJ2-3; 10 bases map to TRBD2. The CDR3 spans 16 residues. The trim removed 1 base at V and 0 bases at J, leaving 1 base unmatched. Germline V lookup: CDR1 SEHNR, CDR2 FQNEAQ (reference sequence). The CDR3 sequence: CASSLGTSGSTDTQYF. CDR3 DNA: TGTGCCAGCAGCTTAGGGACTAGCGGTAGCACAGATACGCAGTATTTT.

The V gene is TRBV6-5, the J gene TRBJ1-1; D remains unclear. Looked up from germline, CDR1 is MNHEY and CDR2 is SVGAGI. Trimming took 0 bases from V and 1 from J, leaving 9 bases between them. The CDR3 is made up of 15 amino acids. The CDR3 DNA is TGTGCCAGCAGTTACTCGTTTCGGGAGAACACTGAAGCTTTCTTT. Protein: CASSYSFRENTEAFF.

The rearrangement uses TRBV27 and TRBJ2-7; no reliable D call. V lost 4 bases and J lost 0, with 10 bases in between. The CDR3 runs to 14 residues. The germline CDR1 and CDR2 sequences are MNHEY and SMNVEV (reference sequence). The CDR3 DNA is TGTGCCAGCAGTTATGGCGGCTCCTCCTACGAGCAGTACTTC. It translates to CASSYGGSSYEQYF.

The J gene is TRBJ1-2, the V gene TRBV28, with 7 bases fitting TRBD1. CDR1 is MDHEN and CDR2 is SYDVKM in the germline V gene. After removal of 6 bases from V and 4 bases from J, the junction contained 5 bases not matched to a gene. This CDR3 comprises 13 residues. The CDR3 DNA is TGTGCCAGCAGGGGGACAGTCAGCTATGGCTACACCTTC. This translates into CASRGTVSYGYTF.

In this sample, this clone turned up a few times. The chain joins TRBV30 to TRBJ1-2; D unresolved. The CDR3 contains 14 residues. Trimming pared 0 bases from V and 3 bases from J, leaving 11 bases between. From germline, CDR1 is GTSNPN and CDR2 SVGIG (reference sequence). In DNA, the CDR3 is TGTGCCTGGAGTGTGGGGTTACCCTACTATGGCTACACCTTC. Translating it yields CAWSVGLPYYGYTF. Combining the CDR3 with reference TRBV30 and TRBJ1-2 gives the whole variable domain SQTIHQWPATLVQPVGSPLSLECTVEGTSNPNLYWYRQAAGRGLQLLFYSVGIGQISSEVPQNLSASRPQDRQFILSSKKLLLSDSGFYLCAWSVGLPYYGYTFGSGTRLTVV.

The chain combines TRBV4-2 with TRBJ2-2; 8 bases are a match to TRBD2. Germline CDR1 LGHNA, CDR2 YNFKEQ. After removal of 0 bases from V and 3 bases from J, the junction contained 12 bases not matched to a gene. This CDR3 contains 19 residues. As DNA, the CDR3 is TGTGCCAGCAGCCAAGATGGGATGCTACTAGCGGAACACACCGGGGAGCTGTTTTTT. Protein product: CASSQDGMLLAEHTGELFF.

As regards this clone: This specimen includes other DNA sequences encoding the same CDR3. The chain recombines TRBV9 with TRBJ2-3, with 13 bases that match TRBD2. CDR1 is SGDLS and CDR2 is YYNGEE in the germline V gene. The CDR3 is made up of 16 amino acids. Losses at the gene ends were 4 bases for V and 1 base for J; bases not matched to a gene: 3. In DNA form, the CDR3 reads TGTGCCAGCAGCCCGGGACTAGCGGGGCGCACAGATACGCAGTATTTT. Its protein product is CASSPGLAGRTDTQYF.

The rearrangement joins TRBV5-6 to TRBJ2-1, with D maybe TRBD1 (5 bases). This CDR3 has 15 amino acids. Germline V gives CDR1 SGHDT, CDR2 YYEEEE. Trimming pared 0 bases from V and 8 bases from J, leaving 15 bases between. The CDR3 loop is CASSLGGRVKHEQFF. CDR3 DNA sequence: TGTGCCAGCAGCTTGGGTGGCAGGGTAAAACATGAGCAGTTCTTC.

The genes are TRBV5-6 and TRBJ2-1; no firm D call. The V and J ends lost 4 bases and 4 bases respectively, with 12 bases between them. The length of the CDR3 is 14 residues. Germline values: CDR1 SGHDT, CDR2 YYEEEE. The CDR3 sequence is CASSEEQAYNEQFF. CDR3 nucleotides: TGTGCCAGCAGCGAGGAACAAGCTTACAATGAGCAGTTCTTC.

The rearrangement links TRBV5-1 to TRBJ2-1; perhaps TRBD2 as D (6 bases). The CDR3 length is 14 residues. Trimming cost V 4 bases and J 6 bases, with 14 bases left between them. CDR1 and CDR2 (germline): SGHRS, YFSETQ. The CDR3 loop is CASSTSGSANEQFF. Here the CDR3 DNA reads TGCGCCAGCAGCACGTCCGGGAGCGCCAATGAGCAGTTCTTC.

The table lists this clone with a count of one. The V gene is TRBV6-5, the J gene TRBJ1-1; D ambiguous. CDR1 is MNHEY and CDR2 is SVGAGI in the germline V gene. Trimming removed 0 bases at V and 6 bases at J, with 14 bases between. The CDR3 is 15 residues long. The CDR3 reads CASSYSGSLYAEAFF. In DNA form, the CDR3 reads TGTGCCAGCAGTTACTCGGGCAGTCTGTACGCTGAAGCTTTCTTT.

The chain joins TRBV27 to TRBJ2-3; 13 positions agree with TRBD2. V lost 6 bases to trimming and J lost 4 bases; unmatched junction nucleotides: 4. The CDR3 runs 15 residues. Germline CDR1 MNHEY, CDR2 SMNVEV (reference sequence). The CDR3 protein is CASSTTSGRADTQYF. DNA for the CDR3: TGTGCCAGCAGCACTACTAGCGGGAGGGCAGATACGCAGTATTTT.

Details on this clone: This sample includes further DNA sequences coding for the same CDR3. V usage is TRBV28 and J usage is TRBJ2-7; D perhaps matches TRBD1 (6 bases). Trimming removed 5 bases at V and 3 bases at J, with 11 bases between. CDR3 length: 13 amino acids. CDR1 is MDHEN and CDR2 is SYDVKM in the germline V gene. In DNA form, the CDR3 reads TGTGCCAGCAGTCTAATCAGGGGCTACGAGCAGTACTTC. This codes for CASSLIRGYEQYF. Full variable domain (rest looked up from reference TRBV28 and TRBJ2-7): DVKVTQSSRYLVKRTGEKVFLECVQDMDHENMFWYRQDPGLGLRLIYFSYDVKMKEKGDIPEGYSVSREKKERFSLILESASTNQTSMYLCASSLIRGYEQYFGPGTRLTVT.

V is TRBV7-3 and J is TRBJ1-1; D gene unclear. Trimming pared 1 base from V and 6 bases from J, leaving 9 bases between. The germline V gene has CDR1 SGHTA and CDR2 FQGTGA. The CDR3 runs 13 residues. The CDR3 region is CASSLSSTSEAFF. The CDR3 coding sequence is TGTGCCAGCAGCTTAAGTAGCACTTCTGAAGCTTTCTTT.

The chain uses TRBV10-3 and TRBJ2-3; D perhaps matches TRBD2 (5 bases). Germline CDR1 and CDR2: ENHRY and SYGVKD. This CDR3 comprises 15 residues. V was shortened by 5 bases and J by 6 bases, with 18 bases between the two germline ends. CDR3 sequence reads: CAISPEGLVEDTQYF. CDR3 DNA sequence: TGTGCCATCAGTCCCGAGGGTTTAGTCGAGGATACGCAGTATTTT.